This TCR beta chain emerged from a study of identical twins. TCRdb reprocessed the 5' RACE reads with MiXCR, giving one entry per CDR3 protein. Of roughly 250,000 distinct CDR3 sequences detected, 7.5% appear once; the ten largest clones hold 5% to 6%. V was shortened by 0 bases and J by 7 bases, with 13 bases between the two germline ends. The CDR3 is 14 amino acids. In germline, CDR1 is DFQATT, CDR2 SNEGSKA (reference sequence). This clonotype was seen at least ten times. These sequences were also reported in another study, on yellow fever vaccine responses in identical twins.

The rearrangement links TRBV20-1 to TRBJ1-3, with D hard to call. Sequencing was performed on CD8+ T cells sorted from blood. The source is a woman aged 18-29 years in good health. CDR3 protein: CSARDPGWRNTIYF. In DNA form, the CDR3 reads TGCAGTGCTAGAGATCCGGGGTGGCGTAACACCATATATTTT.